This TCR beta chain was profiled in a study of graft-versus-host responses after intestinal transplantation. Study as a whole: All of the recipients had induction that used anti-thymocyte globulin, then tacrolimus and steroids for about 3 years.

About this clone: Its antigen remains unknown.

Germline V gene data show CDR1 as SGHVS and CDR2 as FNYEAQ. The germline V and J ends were trimmed by 0 bases and 5 bases, with 12 bases remaining between them. There are 15 residues in the CDR3. Broader study findings: Allografts carried high graft-versus-host to host-versus-graft clonal ratios in patients having graft-donor T cell macrochimerism. Early after transplant, HvG clones declined as circulating GvH clones peaked. Recipient marrow contained GvH clones, some of which appeared first in ileum or blood.

The assay was immunoSEQ multiplex PCR, and TCRdb's table has in-frame clones only and misses some. The sample has about 27,000 clones, roughly 82% seen once. The material sequenced was unstimulated CD4+ T cells sorted from spleen or lymph node cells, taken before intestinal transplant. The TCR comes from a human donor who received an intestinal transplant. The V call is TRBV7-6, the J call TRBJ2-3; possibly TRBD2 for D (7 bases). DNA of the CDR3: TGTGCCAGCAGCTTAGCGATAGGGGGGGGAGATACGCAGTATTTT. Residues: CASSLAIGGGDTQYF.